The present T cell receptor (beta chain) was sequenced within a study of T cells in Graves' hyperthyroidism and ophthalmopathy. Amplified regions were TCR beta CDR3 sequences from RNA transcripts. Researchers ran a first-round RT-PCR on the TCR CDR3 using the HTBI primer set. Each CDR3 protein is one row after TCRdb ran MiXCR on the multiplex PCR reads. The repertoire holds 250,000 to 300,000 distinct CDR3 sequences, with approximately 18% as singletons. This TCR derives from a man aged 45-60 years with Graves' ophthalmopathy. The sample was blood.

CDR3 in DNA: TGTGCCAGCAGCTTGAACCATGAGCAGTTCTTC. Translated: CASSLNHEQFF. V is TRBV5-6 and J is TRBJ2-1; D remains ambiguous. The CDR3 has 11 amino acids. The V gene's germline CDR1 is SGHDT and CDR2 YYEEEE. Trimming took off 1 base at V and 8 bases at J, with 4 bases between the two ends.